A single sample gave rise to the 13 T cell receptor beta chains below, sequenced in a study of T cell responses to AZD1222 COVID-19 vaccine. The assay was immunoSEQ multiplex PCR, and TCRdb's table has in-frame clones only and misses some. The table includes approximately 100,000 clones, around nine tenths detected once. The sequencing here drew on peripheral blood, taken on day 0 of AZD1222 vaccination. Source of these receptors: an adult in good health.

The DNA of the CDR3 is TGTGCCAGCAGAAACGTTGAAGCTTTCTTT. This sequence encodes CASRNVEAFF. This chain uses TRBV6-5 with TRBJ1-1; D is undetermined. Germline CDR1 MNHEY, CDR2 SVGAGI. The V end was cut by 6 bases, the J end by 7 bases, with 6 bases between. The CDR3 is 10 amino acids.

The chain couples TRBV7-2 to TRBJ1-1, with D uncertain. This CDR3 spans 13 amino acids. CDR1 is SGHTA and CDR2 is FQGNSA in the germline V gene. Trimming took off 5 bases at V and 10 bases at J, with 17 bases between the two ends. The CDR3 sequence: CASSPPGPGSAFF. The CDR3 region has the DNA TGTGCCAGCAGCCCACCCGGCCCAGGATCAGCTTTCTTT.

This clone was recorded a few times. V gene TRBV6-5 combines with J gene TRBJ2-7; 12 bases are a match to TRBD2. From germline, CDR1 is MNHEY and CDR2 SVGAGI. The CDR3 consists of 15 residues. V lost 8 bases, J lost 1 base, and 6 bases stayed unmatched. In DNA, the CDR3 is TGTGCCAGCCTACGGACTAGCGGGAAGTCCTACGAGCAGTACTTC. Translating gives CASLRTSGKSYEQYF.

This rearrangement joins TRBV21-1 to TRBJ2-3. TRBV21-1 is an annotated pseudogene. CDR3 length equals 16 residues. The CDR3 here is CASSKVKVCGTDTQYF. The CDR3 region has the DNA TGTGCCAGCAGCAAAGTGAAGGTATGCGGCACAGATACGCAGTATTTT.

The J gene is TRBJ1-5, the V gene TRBV3-1 (or the pseudogene TRBV3-2); TRBD1 agrees at 10 bases. CDR3 length equals 16 residues. Germline V gene lookup returns CDR1 LGHDT and CDR2 YNNKEL (reference sequence). Losses at the gene ends were 2 bases for V and 6 bases for J; bases not matched to a gene: 7. CDR3 amino acids: CASSQRGTGVRQPQHF. CDR3 bases: TGTGCCAGCAGCCAAAGAGGGACAGGGGTGCGTCAGCCCCAGCATTTT.

The chain links TRBV5-1 to TRBJ2-1, with TRBD2 matching 7 bases. Losses at the gene ends were 3 bases for V and 4 bases for J; bases not matched to a gene: 19. The CDR3 length is 19 residues. The germline V gene has CDR1 SGHRS and CDR2 YFSETQ. The CDR3 is CASSSQRTSTSALYNEQFF. The DNA for the CDR3 is TGCGCCAGCAGCTCGCAAAGGACCTCCACTAGCGCCCTTTACAATGAGCAGTTCTTC.

This chain uses TRBV15 with TRBJ1-6, with no clear D. The CDR3 has 14 residues. The V gene's germline CDR1 is LNHNV and CDR2 YYDKDF (reference sequence). V gave up 4 bases and J gave up 7 bases, with 11 bases separating them. CDR3 in amino acids: CATSIETGNSPLHF. The CDR3 DNA reads TGTGCCACCAGCATAGAGACCGGGAATTCACCCCTCCACTTT.

The chain couples TRBV19 to TRBJ1-5; 7 bases agree with TRBD1. Germline trimming cut 4 bases from V and 6 bases from J; bases unmatched to any gene: 6. CDR3 length: 14 amino acids. From germline, CDR1 is LNHDA and CDR2 SQIVND (reference sequence). The CDR3 loop is CASSTRQGGQPQHF. CDR3 nucleotide sequence: TGTGCCAGTAGTACGCGACAGGGAGGTCAGCCCCAGCATTTT.

The chain is built from TRBV4-3 and TRBJ2-1; D is unresolved. Germline V gives CDR1 LGHNA, CDR2 YSLEER. Trimming pared 2 bases from V and 4 bases from J, leaving 9 bases between. This CDR3 is 14 amino acids long. CDR3 protein: CASSQTTTYNEQFF. CDR3 DNA sequence: TGCGCCAGCAGCCAAACGACCACGTACAATGAGCAGTTCTTC.

The chain has TRBV3-1 (or the pseudogene TRBV3-2) and TRBJ2-7; 9 bases match TRBD1. V trimming: 2 bases; J trimming: 7 bases; junction bases outside the gene matches: 6. Germline lookup yields CDR1 LGHDT and CDR2 YNNKEL (reference sequence). This CDR3 spans 14 amino acids. The CDR3, as DNA: TGTGCCAGCAGCCAATGGGACAGGGTGTCGGAGCAGTACTTC. Amino acid sequence: CASSQWDRVSEQYF.

This sequence joins TRBV7-2 and TRBJ2-1, with 9 bases that match TRBD2. CDR1 and CDR2 (germline): SGHTA, FQGNSA. J was trimmed by 9 bases and V by 5 bases; bases with no gene match: 8. This CDR3 region has 14 residues. The CDR3, as DNA: TGTGCCAGCAGCAAGGGGAGCGGGAGGACTGAGCAGTTCTTC. Its protein is CASSKGSGRTEQFF.

By sample fraction, this clone is medium-sized. The rearrangement uses TRBV7-6 and TRBJ1-1, with D possibly being TRBD1 (6 bases). This CDR3 is built from 16 residues. Germline V CDR1 and CDR2: SGHVS, FNYEAQ. V lost 8 bases and J lost 0, with 19 bases in between. The CDR3 coding sequence is TGTGCCAGCGGACCCTCGGGGGGCAGCATGAACACTGAAGCTTTCTTT. This sequence encodes CASGPSGGSMNTEAFF.

The chain uses TRBV11-2 and TRBJ1-2, with 9 nucleotides matching TRBD1. V shed 3 bases and J 6 bases; nucleotides not matched to a gene: 8. The CDR3 consists of 15 residues. Per the germline V gene, CDR1 is SGHAT and CDR2 is FQNNGV. CDR3 bases: TGTGCCAGCAGCTTGTGGGGGACAGGGAGGGATGGCTACACCTTC. Encoded protein: CASSLWGTGRDGYTF.